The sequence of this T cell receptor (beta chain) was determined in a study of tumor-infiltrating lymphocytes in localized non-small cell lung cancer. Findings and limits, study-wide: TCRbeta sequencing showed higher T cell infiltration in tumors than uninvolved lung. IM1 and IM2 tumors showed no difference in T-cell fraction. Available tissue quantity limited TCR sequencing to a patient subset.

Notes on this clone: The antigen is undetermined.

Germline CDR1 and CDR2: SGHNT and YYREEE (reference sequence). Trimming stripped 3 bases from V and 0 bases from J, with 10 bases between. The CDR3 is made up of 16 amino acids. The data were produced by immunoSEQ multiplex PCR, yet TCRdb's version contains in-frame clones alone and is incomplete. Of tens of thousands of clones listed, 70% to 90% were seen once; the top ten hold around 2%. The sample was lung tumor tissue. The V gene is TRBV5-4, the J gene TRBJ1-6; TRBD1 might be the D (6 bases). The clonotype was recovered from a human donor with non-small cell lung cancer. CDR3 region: CASSSGGGSYNSPLHF. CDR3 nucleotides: TGTGCCAGCAGCTCCGGAGGGGGCTCCTATAATTCACCCCTCCACTTT.